This T cell receptor (beta chain) was documented in a study of CD8+ T cells in alopecia areata. The CDR3 runs to 15 residues. Per germline, CDR1 LNHNV and CDR2 YYDKDF (reference sequence). The V and J ends lost 3 bases and 1 base respectively, with 10 bases between them. Sequencing used cDNA as its template, made by extracting RNA and reverse transcribing it. Produced via immunoSEQ multiplex PCR; TCRdb's table is partial and in-frame only. The sample has 100,000 to 150,000 clones, about 46% seen once. The sequencing input was NKG2D-low CD8+ T cells sorted from blood. This receptor was taken from a human donor with alopecia areata. J is TRBJ1-5 and V is TRBV15, with D uncertain. CDR3 sequence: CATSSLGISNQPQHF. The DNA of the CDR3 is TGTGCCACCAGCAGTTTAGGCATCAGCAATCAGCCCCAGCATTTT.